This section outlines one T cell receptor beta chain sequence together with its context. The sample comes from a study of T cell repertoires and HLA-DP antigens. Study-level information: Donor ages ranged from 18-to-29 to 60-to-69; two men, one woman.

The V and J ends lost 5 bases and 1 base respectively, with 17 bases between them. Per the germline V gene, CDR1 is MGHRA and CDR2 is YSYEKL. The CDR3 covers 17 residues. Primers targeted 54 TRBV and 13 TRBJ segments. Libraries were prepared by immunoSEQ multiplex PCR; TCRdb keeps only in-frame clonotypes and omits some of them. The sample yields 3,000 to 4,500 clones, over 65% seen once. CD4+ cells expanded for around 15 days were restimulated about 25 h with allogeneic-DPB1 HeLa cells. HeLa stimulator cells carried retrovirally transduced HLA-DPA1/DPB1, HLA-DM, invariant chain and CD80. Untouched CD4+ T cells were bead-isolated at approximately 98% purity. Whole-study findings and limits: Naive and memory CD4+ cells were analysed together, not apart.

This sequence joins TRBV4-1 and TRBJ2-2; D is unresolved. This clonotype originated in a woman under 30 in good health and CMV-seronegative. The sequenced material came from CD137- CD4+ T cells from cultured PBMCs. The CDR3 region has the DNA TGCGCCAGCAGCGGACCGGATCTGGGTTGGAACACCGGGGAGCTGTTTTTT. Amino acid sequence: CASSGPDLGWNTGELFF.